This entry lists 7 T cell receptor beta chains sequenced from one sample in a study of blood T cell repertoires in COVID-19. Clones were read by immunoSEQ multiplex PCR, and TCRdb kept only the in-frame ones, dropping some. The sample shows fewer than 200,000 clones, 75% to 80% of them seen only once. The sample was peripheral blood. These receptors originate from a woman between 70 and 85 years old with acute or convalescent COVID-19.

This chain connects TRBV6-1 to TRBJ2-7; D might be TRBD2 (6 bases). Trimming took off 3 bases at V and 5 bases at J, with 17 bases between the two ends. This CDR3 comprises 15 residues. Per the germline V gene, CDR1 is MNHNS and CDR2 is SASEGT. The DNA of the CDR3 is TGTGCCAGCAGTGATAGGTCGGGAGAGTGGGACGAGCAGTACTTC. Translation: CASSDRSGEWDEQYF.

The V call is TRBV6-6, the J call TRBJ1-5; D is uncertain. CDR1 MNHNY and CDR2 SVGAGI come from the germline V gene (reference sequence). V lost 0 bases and J 6 bases, leaving 3 bases between the germline ends. The CDR3 runs 12 residues. CDR3 residues: CASSYSSQPQHF. The CDR3 DNA reads TGTGCCAGCAGTTACTCGAGTCAGCCCCAGCATTTT.

This clone turned up a few times. The genes are TRBV5-1 and TRBJ2-5, with a tentative D call TRBD2 (6 bases). V dropped 0 bases and J dropped 7 bases, with 10 bases sitting between them. The germline gives CDR1 SGHRS, CDR2 YFSETQ. CDR3 length: 13 amino acids. In DNA, the CDR3 is TGCGCCAGCAGCTTGGCAGGTAGCGGGACCCAGTACTTC. Translation gives CASSLAGSGTQYF. The variable domain in full, with the rest retrieved from reference TRBV5-1 and TRBJ2-5, is KAGVTQTPRYLIKTRGQQVTLSCSPISGHRSVSWYQQTPGQGLQFLFEYFSETQRNKGNFPGRFSGRQFSNSRSEMNVSTLELGDSALYLCASSLAGSGTQYFGPGTRLLVL.

The V call is TRBV3-1 (or the pseudogene TRBV3-2), the J call TRBJ2-3, with no clear D. Trimming removed 2 bases at V and 6 bases at J, with 3 bases between. In germline, CDR1 is LGHDT, CDR2 YNNKEL (reference sequence). This CDR3 has 11 amino acids. The CDR3: CASSQLDTQYF. CDR3 DNA sequence: TGTGCCAGCAGCCAACTTGATACGCAGTATTTT.

This clone was found a few times. The chain carries TRBV7-9 and TRBJ2-5; maybe TRBD1 (5 bases). The CDR3 covers 15 residues. V was cut by 1 base and J by 3 bases, with 12 bases left in between. Germline V lookup: CDR1 SEHNR, CDR2 FQNEAQ (reference sequence). The DNA for the CDR3 is TGTGCCAGCAGCTTAGGACAGCTGACCAAAGAGACCCAGTACTTC. It translates to CASSLGQLTKETQYF.

This clone is a singleton in its sample. This chain joins TRBV6-6 and TRBJ2-7; 9 nucleotides match TRBD1. J gave up 5 bases and V 6 bases, and 8 bases lay outside the gene matches. From germline, CDR1 is MNHNY and CDR2 SVGAGI (reference sequence). The CDR3 is 14 amino acids. The CDR3 region is CASSEQGARDEQYF. Written as DNA, the CDR3 is TGTGCCAGCAGCGAACAGGGGGCTAGGGACGAGCAGTACTTC.

The rearrangement links TRBV18 to TRBJ2-7; 11 bases match TRBD2. The CDR3 contains 15 residues. With 3 bases clipped from V and 3 bases from J, the junction kept 4 bases outside the gene matches. Looked up from germline, CDR1 is KGHSH and CDR2 is LQKENI. The CDR3 spells CASSPSGRAHYEQYF. The CDR3, as DNA: TGTGCCAGCTCACCTAGCGGGAGGGCACACTACGAGCAGTACTTC.